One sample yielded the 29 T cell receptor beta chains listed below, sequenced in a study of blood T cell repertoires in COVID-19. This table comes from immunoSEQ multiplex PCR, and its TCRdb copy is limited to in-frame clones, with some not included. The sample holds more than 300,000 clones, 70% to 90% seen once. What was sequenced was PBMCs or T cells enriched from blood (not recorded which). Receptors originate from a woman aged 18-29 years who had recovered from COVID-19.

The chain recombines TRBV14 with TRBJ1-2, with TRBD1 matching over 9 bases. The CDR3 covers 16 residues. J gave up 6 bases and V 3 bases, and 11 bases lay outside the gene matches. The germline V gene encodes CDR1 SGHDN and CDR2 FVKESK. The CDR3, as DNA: TGTGCCAGCAGCCATGACCTAACAGGGGGCTTTAATGGCTACACCTTC. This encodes CASSHDLTGGFNGYTF.

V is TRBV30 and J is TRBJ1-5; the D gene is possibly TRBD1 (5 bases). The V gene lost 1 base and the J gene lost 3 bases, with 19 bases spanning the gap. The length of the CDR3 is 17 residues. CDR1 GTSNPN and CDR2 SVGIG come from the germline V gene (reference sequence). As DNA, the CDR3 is TGTGCCTGGAGTGAGACCTGGACAAATCGAAACAATCAGCCCCAGCATTTT. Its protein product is CAWSETWTNRNNQPQHF. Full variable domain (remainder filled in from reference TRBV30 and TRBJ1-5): SQTIHQWPATLVQPVGSPLSLECTVEGTSNPNLYWYRQAAGRGLQLLFYSVGIGQISSEVPQNLSASRPQDRQFILSSKKLLLSDSGFYLCAWSETWTNRNNQPQHFGDGTRLSIL.

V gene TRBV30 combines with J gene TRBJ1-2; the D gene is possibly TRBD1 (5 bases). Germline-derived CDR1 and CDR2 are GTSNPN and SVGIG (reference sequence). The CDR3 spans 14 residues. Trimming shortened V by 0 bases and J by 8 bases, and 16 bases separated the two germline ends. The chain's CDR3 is CAWSVPAGVGGYTF. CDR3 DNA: TGTGCCTGGAGTGTCCCAGCGGGGGTAGGAGGCTACACCTTC.

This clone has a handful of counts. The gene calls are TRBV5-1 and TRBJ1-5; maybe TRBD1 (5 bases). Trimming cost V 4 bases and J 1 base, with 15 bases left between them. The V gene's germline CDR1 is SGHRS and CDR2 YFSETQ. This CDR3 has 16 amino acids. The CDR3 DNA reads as TGCGCCAGCAGCACAGGACAATTAGGGAGCAATCAGCCCCAGCATTTT. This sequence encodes CASSTGQLGSNQPQHF.

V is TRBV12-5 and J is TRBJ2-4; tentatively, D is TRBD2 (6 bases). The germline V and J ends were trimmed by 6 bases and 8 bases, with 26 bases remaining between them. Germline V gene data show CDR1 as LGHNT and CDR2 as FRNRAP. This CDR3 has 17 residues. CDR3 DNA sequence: TGTGCTAGTGGCCCAGCCGACGGGAGTACGAAGAGGCACATTCAGTACTTC. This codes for CASGPADGSTKRHIQYF.

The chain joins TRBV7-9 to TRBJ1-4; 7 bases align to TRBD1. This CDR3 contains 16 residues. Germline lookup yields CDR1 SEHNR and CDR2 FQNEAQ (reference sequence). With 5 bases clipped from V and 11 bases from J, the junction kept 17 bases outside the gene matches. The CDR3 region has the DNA TGTGCCAGCAGCGCCATAAGGATAGGGGGCGCATCGAAACTGTTTTTT. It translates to CASSAIRIGGASKLFF.

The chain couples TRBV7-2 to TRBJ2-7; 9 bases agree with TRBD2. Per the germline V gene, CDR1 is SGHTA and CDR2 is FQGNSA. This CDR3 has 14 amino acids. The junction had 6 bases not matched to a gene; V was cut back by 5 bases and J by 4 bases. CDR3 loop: CASSVTSGGYEQYF. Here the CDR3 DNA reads TGTGCCAGCAGCGTAACCAGCGGGGGGTACGAGCAGTACTTC.

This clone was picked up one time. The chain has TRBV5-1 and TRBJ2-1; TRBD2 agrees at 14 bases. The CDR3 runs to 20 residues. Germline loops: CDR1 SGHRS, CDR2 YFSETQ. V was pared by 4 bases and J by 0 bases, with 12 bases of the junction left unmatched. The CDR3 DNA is TGCGCCAGCAGCAGGCGGACTAGCGGGGGGCTCTCGAGCTCCTACAATGAGCAGTTCTTC. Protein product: CASSRRTSGGLSSSYNEQFF.

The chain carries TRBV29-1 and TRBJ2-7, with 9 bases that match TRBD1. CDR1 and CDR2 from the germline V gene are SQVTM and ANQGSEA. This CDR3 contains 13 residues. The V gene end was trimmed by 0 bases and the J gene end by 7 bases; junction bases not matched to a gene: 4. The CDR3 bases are TGCAGCGTTGAAGATTGGACAGGGGTTGAGCAGTACTTC. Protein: CSVEDWTGVEQYF.

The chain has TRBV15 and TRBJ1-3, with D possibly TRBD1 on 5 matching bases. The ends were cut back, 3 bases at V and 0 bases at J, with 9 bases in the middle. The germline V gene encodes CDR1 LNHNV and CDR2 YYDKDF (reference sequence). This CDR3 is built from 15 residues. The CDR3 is CATSSRGSSGNTIYF. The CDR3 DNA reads TGTGCCACCAGCAGTAGGGGCTCCTCTGGAAACACCATATATTTT.

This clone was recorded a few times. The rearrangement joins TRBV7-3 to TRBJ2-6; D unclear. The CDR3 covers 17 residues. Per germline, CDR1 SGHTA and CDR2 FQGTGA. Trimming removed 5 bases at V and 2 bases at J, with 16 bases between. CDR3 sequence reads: CASSPFFEVAGANVLTF. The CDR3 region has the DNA TGTGCCAGCAGCCCCTTCTTCGAGGTCGCTGGGGCCAACGTCCTGACTTTC.

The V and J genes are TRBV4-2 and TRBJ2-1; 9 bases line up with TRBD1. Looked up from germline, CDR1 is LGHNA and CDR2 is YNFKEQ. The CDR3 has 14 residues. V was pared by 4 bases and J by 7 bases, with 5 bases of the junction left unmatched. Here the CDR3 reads CASSPGTGLNEQFF. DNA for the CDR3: TGTGCCAGCAGCCCAGGGACAGGGTTGAATGAGCAGTTCTTC.

The CDR3 reads CASSESASGAYEQYF. For the CDR3, the DNA is TGTGCCAGCAGTGAATCGGCTAGCGGAGCCTACGAGCAGTACTTC. The chain joins TRBV6-4 to TRBJ2-7; the match to TRBD2 covers 7 bases. CDR1 is MRHNA, CDR2 SNTAGT, per germline. This CDR3 comprises 15 residues. With V trimmed by 3 bases and J by 2 bases, 7 bases remained unmatched.

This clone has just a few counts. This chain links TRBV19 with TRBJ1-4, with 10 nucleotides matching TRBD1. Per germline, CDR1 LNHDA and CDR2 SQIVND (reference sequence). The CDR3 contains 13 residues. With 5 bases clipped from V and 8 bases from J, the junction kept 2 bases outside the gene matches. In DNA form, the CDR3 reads TGTGCCAGTAGTCTGGGACAGGGGGAAAAACTGTTTTTT. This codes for CASSLGQGEKLFF.

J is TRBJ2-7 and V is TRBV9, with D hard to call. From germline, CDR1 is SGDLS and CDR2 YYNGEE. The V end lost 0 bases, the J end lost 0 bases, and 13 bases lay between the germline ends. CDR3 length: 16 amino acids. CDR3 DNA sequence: TGTGCCAGCAGCGTAGGTCCAGTCCCTAGCTCCTACGAGCAGTACTTC. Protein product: CASSVGPVPSSYEQYF.

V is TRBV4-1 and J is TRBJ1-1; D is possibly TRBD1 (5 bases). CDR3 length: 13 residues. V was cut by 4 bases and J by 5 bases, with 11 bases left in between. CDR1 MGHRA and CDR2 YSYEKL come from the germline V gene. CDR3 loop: CASSPGVGTEAFF. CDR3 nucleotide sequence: TGCGCCAGCAGCCCGGGGGTAGGGACTGAAGCTTTCTTT.

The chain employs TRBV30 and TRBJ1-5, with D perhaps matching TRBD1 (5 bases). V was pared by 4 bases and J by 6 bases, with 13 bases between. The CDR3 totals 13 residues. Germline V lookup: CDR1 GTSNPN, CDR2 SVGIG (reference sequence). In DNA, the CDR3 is TGTGCCTGGACTTGGGGGGATTCTCAGCCCCAGCATTTT. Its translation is CAWTWGDSQPQHF.

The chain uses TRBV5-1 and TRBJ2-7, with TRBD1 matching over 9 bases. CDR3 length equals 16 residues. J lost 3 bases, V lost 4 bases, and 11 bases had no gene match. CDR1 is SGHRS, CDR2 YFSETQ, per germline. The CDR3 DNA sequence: TGCGCCAGCAGCCCAGGACAGGGGACCATCGGCTACGAGCAGTACTTC. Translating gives CASSPGQGTIGYEQYF.

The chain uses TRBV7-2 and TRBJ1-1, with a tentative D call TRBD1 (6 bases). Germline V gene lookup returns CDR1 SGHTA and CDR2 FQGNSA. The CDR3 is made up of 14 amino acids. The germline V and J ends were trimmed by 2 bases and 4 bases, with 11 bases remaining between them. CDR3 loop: CASSLQGLATEAFF. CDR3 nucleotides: TGTGCCAGCAGCTTACAGGGGCTGGCCACTGAAGCTTTCTTT. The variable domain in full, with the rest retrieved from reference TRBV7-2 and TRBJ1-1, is GAGVSQSPSNKVTEKGKDVELRCDPISGHTALYWYRQSLGQGLEFLIYFQGNSAPDKSGLPSDRFSAERTGGSVSTLTIQRTQQEDSAVYLCASSLQGLATEAFFGQGTRLTVV.

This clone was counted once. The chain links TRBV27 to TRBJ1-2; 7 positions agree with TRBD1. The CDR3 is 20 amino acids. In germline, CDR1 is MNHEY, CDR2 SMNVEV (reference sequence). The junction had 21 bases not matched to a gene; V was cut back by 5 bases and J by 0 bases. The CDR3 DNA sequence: TGTGCCAGCAGTCAGGGGAGGAGGGGGCTTCCCTTTGGCGCTAACTATGGCTACACCTTC. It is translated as CASSQGRRGLPFGANYGYTF.

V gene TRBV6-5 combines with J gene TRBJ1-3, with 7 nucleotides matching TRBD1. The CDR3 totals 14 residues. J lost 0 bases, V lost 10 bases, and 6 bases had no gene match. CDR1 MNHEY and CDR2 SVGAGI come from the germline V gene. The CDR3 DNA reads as TGTGCCACTACAGGGGAGCTCTCTGGAAACACCATATATTTT. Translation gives CATTGELSGNTIYF.

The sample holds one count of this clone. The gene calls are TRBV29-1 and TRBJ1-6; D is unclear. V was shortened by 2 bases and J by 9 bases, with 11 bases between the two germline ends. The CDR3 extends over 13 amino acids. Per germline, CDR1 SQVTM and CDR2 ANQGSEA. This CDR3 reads CSVEYGRGSPLHF. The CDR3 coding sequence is TGCAGCGTTGAATACGGCCGGGGTTCACCCCTCCACTTT.

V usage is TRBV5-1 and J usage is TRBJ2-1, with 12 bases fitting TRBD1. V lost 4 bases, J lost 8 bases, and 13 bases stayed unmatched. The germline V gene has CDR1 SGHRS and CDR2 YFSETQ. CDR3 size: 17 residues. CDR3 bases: TGCGCCAGCAGCGTGTCGTTTGGGACAGGGGGCATCTATGAGCAGTTCTTC. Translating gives CASSVSFGTGGIYEQFF.

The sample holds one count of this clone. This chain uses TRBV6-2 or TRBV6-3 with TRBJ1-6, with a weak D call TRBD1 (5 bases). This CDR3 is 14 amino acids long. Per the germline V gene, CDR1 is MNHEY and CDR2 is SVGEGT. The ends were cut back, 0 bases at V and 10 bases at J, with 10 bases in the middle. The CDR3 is CASSYSLQGSPLHF. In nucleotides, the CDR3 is TGTGCCAGCAGTTACTCTTTGCAGGGCTCACCCCTCCACTTT.

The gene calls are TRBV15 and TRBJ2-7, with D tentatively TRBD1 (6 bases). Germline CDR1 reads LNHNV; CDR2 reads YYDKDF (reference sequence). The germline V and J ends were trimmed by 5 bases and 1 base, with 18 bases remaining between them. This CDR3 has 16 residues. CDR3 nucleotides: TGTGCCACCAGCGCAGAGATGGAACAGGGATCCTACGAGCAGTACTTC. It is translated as CATSAEMEQGSYEQYF.

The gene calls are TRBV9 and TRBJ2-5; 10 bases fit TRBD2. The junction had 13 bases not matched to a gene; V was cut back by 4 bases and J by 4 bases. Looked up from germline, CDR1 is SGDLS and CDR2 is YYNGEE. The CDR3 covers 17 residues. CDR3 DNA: TGTGCCAGCAGCCCCCGTCGCACTAGCGGGGTTGGAGAGACCCAGTACTTC. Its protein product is CASSPRRTSGVGETQYF.

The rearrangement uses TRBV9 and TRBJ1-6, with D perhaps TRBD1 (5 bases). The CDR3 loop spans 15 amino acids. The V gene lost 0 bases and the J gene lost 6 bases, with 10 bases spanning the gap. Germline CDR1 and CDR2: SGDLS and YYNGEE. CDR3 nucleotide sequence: TGTGCCAGCAGCGTAGACGTGACAGTTAATTCACCCCTCCACTTT. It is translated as CASSVDVTVNSPLHF.

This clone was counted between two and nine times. CDR3 protein: CASSLDGTGYTEAFF. CDR3 in DNA: TGCGCCAGCAGCTTAGACGGGACAGGGTACACTGAAGCTTTCTTT. The V and J genes are TRBV5-1 and TRBJ1-1, with TRBD1 matching over 9 bases. CDR1 is SGHRS and CDR2 is YFSETQ in the germline V gene. This CDR3 contains 15 residues. After removal of 2 bases from V and 3 bases from J, the junction contained 5 bases not matched to a gene.

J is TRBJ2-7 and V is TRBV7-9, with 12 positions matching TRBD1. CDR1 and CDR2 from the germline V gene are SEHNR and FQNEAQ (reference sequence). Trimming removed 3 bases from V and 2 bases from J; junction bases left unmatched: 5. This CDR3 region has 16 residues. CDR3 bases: TGTGCCAGCAGCTTGGGGACAGGGGGCCAAACCTACGAGCAGTACTTC. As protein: CASSLGTGGQTYEQYF.